This T cell receptor (beta chain) was retrieved from a study of blood T cell repertoires in COVID-19. About the research overall: The origin of the acute and convalescent COVID-19 samples was the United States, Italy and Spain.

Germline V gives CDR1 LGHDT, CDR2 YNNKEL (reference sequence). V lost 0 bases and J lost 0, with 9 bases in between. The CDR3 consists of 16 residues. Profiling relied on immunoSEQ multiplex PCR, and the TCRdb table lists in-frame clones only, not all of them. Here the sample spans 400,000 to 450,000 clones, 86% being singletons. This clonotype was sampled from a woman aged 25 to 39 with active or convalescent COVID-19. The V and J genes are TRBV3-1 (or the pseudogene TRBV3-2) and TRBJ2-4; D ambiguous. The sequencing sample was made of peripheral blood. DNA of the CDR3: TGTGCCAGCAGCCAAGATGTGGAGCTAGCCAAAAACATTCAGTACTTC. It yields the protein CASSQDVELAKNIQYF.